This T cell receptor beta chain was profiled in a study of shared clonotypes between healthy human individuals. Study details: The plates for each donor numbered three CD4 naive, three CD4 memory, two CD8 naive and one CD8 memory. Overall study results and limits: Among four donors, about 4.6% of naive CD4 clonotypes were found in common.

CD8 cells regarded as naive lacked CD45RO, were positively chosen for CCR7, and omitted terminally differentiated effector memory CD45RA+ cells. The V segment lost 4 bases and the J segment 4 bases; nucleotides outside the gene matches: 9. The CDR3 is 17 amino acids. Germline V CDR1 and CDR2: SGHNT, YYREEE (reference sequence). Notes on this clone: Its antigen is still unknown.

Approximately 210 ng DNA, 30,000 or so T cell genomes, went into each sorted-subset replicate PCR. Method: immunoSEQ multiplex PCR; TCRdb's copy keeps in-frame clones and lacks some. The sample shows about 590,000 clones, just under 97% of them seen only once. Specimen: naive CD8+ T cells sorted from blood. This receptor was obtained from a woman in her 30s in good health. The rearrangement links TRBV5-4 to TRBJ2-6, with 9 bases aligning to TRBD2. The CDR3 protein is CASSLREGVAGANVLTF. Here the CDR3 DNA reads TGTGCCAGCAGCCTGCGGGAGGGCGTCGCCGGGGCCAACGTCCTGACTTTC.